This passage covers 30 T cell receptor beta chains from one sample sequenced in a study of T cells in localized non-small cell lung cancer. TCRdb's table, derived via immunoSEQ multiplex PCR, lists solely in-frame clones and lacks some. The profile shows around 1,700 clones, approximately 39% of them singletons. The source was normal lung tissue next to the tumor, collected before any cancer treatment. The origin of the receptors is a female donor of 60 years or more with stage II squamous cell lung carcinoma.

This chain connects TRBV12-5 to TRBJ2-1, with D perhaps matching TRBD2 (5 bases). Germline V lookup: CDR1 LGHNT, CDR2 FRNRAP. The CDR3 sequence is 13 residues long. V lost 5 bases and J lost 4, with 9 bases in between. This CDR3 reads CASGGGGYNEQFF. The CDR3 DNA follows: TGTGCTAGTGGTGGAGGCGGGTACAATGAGCAGTTCTTC.

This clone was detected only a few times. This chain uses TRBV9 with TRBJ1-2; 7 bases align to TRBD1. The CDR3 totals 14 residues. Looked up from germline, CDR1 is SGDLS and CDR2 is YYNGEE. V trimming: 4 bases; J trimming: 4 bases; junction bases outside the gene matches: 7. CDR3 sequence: CASSPRGGSYGYTF. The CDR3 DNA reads TGTGCCAGCAGCCCCAGGGGGGGAAGCTATGGCTACACCTTC.

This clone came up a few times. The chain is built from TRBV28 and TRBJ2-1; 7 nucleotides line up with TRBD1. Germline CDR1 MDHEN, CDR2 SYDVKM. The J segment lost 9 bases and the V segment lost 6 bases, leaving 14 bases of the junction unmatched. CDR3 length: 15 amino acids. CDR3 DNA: TGTGCCAGCAGCCGACAGGGAGTGAACTTTGGTGAGCAGTTCTTC. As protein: CASSRQGVNFGEQFF.

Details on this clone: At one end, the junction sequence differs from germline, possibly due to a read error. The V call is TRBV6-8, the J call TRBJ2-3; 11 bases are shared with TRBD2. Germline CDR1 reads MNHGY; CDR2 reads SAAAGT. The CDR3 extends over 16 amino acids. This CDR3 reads CASSRAGTSGTDTQYF. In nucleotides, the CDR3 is TGTGCCAGCAGCCGCGCCGGGACTAGCGGAACAGATACACAGTATTTT.

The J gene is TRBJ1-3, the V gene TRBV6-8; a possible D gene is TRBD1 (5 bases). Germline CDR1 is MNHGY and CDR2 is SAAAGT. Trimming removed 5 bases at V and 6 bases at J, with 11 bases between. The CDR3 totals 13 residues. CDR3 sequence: CASSRGGANTIYF. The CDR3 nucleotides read TGTGCCAGCAGTCGCGGGGGAGCAAACACCATATATTTT.

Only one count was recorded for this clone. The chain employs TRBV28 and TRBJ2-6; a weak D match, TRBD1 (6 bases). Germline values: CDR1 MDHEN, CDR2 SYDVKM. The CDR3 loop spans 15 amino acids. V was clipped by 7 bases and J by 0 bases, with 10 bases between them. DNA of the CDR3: TGTGCCAGCATAACAGGGAGCTCTGGGGCCAACGTCCTGACTTTC. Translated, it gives CASITGSSGANVLTF.

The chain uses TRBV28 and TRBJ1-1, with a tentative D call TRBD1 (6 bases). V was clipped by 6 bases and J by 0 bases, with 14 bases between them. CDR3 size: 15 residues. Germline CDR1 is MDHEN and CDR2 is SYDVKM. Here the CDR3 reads CASSDWGAVNTEAFF. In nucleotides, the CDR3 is TGTGCCAGCAGCGATTGGGGGGCGGTGAACACTGAAGCTTTCTTT.

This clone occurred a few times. CDR3 nucleotides: TGTGCCAGCCGGACCTTACAGGGGGCCGACAATGAGCAGTTCTTC. Its protein is CASRTLQGADNEQFF. The rearrangement joins TRBV2 to TRBJ2-1; 9 nucleotides line up with TRBD1. V gave up 8 bases and J gave up 5 bases; unmatched junction bases: 10. The germline V gene has CDR1 SNHLY and CDR2 FYNNEI. This CDR3 is built from 15 residues.

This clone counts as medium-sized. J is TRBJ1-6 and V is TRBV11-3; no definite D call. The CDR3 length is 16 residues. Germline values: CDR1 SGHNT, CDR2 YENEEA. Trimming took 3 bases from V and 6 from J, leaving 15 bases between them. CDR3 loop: CASSLTGLLGNSPLHF. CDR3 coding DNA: TGTGCCAGCAGCTTGACCGGACTGCTGGGTAATTCACCCCTCCACTTT.

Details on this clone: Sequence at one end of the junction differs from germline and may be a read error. CDR3 sequence (DNA): TGTGCCATCAGTGGTACAGAGAACACCGGGGAGCTGTTTTTT. It codes for CAISGTENTGELFF. The J gene is TRBJ2-2, the V gene TRBV6-8, with D uncertain. Per the germline V gene, CDR1 is MNHGY and CDR2 is SAAAGT. The CDR3 sequence is 14 residues long.

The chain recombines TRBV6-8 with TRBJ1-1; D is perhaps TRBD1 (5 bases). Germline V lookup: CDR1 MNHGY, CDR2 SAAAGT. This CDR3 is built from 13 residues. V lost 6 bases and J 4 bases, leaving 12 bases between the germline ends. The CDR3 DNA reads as TGTGCCAGCAGCGTCAGGGACGCCACTGAAGCTTTCTTT. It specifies CASSVRDATEAFF.

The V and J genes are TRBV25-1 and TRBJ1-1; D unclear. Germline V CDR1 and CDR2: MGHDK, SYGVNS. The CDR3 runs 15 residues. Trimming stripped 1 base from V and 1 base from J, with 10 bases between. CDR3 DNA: TGTGCCAGCAGTGAATTGACGGCCCCGAACACTGAAGCTTTCTTT. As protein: CASSELTAPNTEAFF.

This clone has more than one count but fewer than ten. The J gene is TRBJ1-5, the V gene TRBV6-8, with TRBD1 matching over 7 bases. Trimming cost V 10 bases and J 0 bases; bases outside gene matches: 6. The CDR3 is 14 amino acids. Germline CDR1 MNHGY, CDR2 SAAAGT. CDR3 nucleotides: TGTGCCACCGACAGGGACAATAGCAATCAGCCCCAGCATTTT. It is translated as CATDRDNSNQPQHF.

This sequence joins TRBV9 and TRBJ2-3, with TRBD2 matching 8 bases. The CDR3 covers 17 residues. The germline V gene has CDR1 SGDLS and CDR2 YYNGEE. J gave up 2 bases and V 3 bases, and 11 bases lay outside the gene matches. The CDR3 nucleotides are TGTGCCAGCAGCGCGGGGGAGCGGGAGAAAACCACAGATACGCAGTATTTT. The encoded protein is CASSAGEREKTTDTQYF.

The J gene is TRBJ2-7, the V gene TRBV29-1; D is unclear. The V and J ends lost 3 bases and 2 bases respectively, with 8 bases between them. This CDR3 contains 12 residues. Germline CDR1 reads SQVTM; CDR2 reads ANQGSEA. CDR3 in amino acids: CSVDVGTYEQYF. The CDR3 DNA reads TGCAGCGTTGATGTCGGAACCTACGAGCAGTACTTC.

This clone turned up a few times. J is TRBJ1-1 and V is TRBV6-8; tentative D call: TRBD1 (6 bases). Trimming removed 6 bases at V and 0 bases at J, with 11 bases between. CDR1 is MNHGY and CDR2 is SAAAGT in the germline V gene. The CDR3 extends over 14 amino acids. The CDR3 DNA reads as TGTGCCAGCAGACCCGGGACACTGAACACTGAAGCTTTCTTT. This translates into CASRPGTLNTEAFF.

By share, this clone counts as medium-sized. The chain's CDR3 is CASRETANTEAFF. The CDR3 DNA reads TGTGCCAGCAGAGAAACAGCGAACACTGAAGCTTTCTTT. This chain uses TRBV9 with TRBJ1-1; D unclear. The CDR3 covers 13 residues. CDR1 is SGDLS, CDR2 YYNGEE, per germline. The V end lost 5 bases, the J end lost 1 base, and 9 bases lay between the germline ends.

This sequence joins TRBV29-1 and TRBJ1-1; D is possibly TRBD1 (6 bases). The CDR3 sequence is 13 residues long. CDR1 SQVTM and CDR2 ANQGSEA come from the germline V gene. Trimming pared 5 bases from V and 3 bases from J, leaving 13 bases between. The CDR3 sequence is CSVSTGADTEAFF. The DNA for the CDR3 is TGCAGCGTTTCGACGGGGGCGGACACTGAAGCTTTCTTT.

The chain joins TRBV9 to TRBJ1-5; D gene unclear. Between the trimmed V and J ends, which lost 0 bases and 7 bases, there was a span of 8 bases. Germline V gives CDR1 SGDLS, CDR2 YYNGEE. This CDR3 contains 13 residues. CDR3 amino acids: CASSVEEQQPQHF. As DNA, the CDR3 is TGTGCCAGCAGCGTAGAGGAACAGCAGCCCCAGCATTTT.

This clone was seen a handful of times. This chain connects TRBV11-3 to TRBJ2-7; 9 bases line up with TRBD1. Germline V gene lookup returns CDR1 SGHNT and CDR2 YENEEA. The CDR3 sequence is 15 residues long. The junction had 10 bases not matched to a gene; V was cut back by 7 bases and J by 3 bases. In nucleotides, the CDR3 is TGTGCCAGCACACCCCGGGACAGGGCACTCTACGAGCAGTACTTC. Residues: CASTPRDRALYEQYF.

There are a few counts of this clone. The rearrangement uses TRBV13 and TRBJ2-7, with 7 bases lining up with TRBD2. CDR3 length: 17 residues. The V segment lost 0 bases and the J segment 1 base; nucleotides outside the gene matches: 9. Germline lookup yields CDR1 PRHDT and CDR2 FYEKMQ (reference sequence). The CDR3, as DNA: TGTGCCAGCAGCTTAGGGCGGGCTAGCGGTGCGTCCTACGAGCAGTACTTC. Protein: CASSLGRASGASYEQYF.

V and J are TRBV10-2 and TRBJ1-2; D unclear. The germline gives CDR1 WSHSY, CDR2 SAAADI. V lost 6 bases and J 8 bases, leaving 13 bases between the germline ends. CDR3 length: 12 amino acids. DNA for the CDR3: TGCGCCAGCAGGGCCCAGAAGTTCGGCTACACCTTC. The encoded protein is CASRAQKFGYTF.

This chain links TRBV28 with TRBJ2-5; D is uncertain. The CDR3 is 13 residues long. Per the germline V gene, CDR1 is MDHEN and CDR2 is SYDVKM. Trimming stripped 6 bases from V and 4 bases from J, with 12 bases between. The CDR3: CASRLLIRETQYF. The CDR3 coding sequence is TGTGCCAGCAGATTACTGATCCGAGAGACCCAGTACTTC. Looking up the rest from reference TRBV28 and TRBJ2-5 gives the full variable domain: DVKVTQSSRYLVKRTGEKVFLECVQDMDHENMFWYRQDPGLGLRLIYFSYDVKMKEKGDIPEGYSVSREKKERFSLILESASTNQTSMYLCASRLLIRETQYFGPGTRLLVL.

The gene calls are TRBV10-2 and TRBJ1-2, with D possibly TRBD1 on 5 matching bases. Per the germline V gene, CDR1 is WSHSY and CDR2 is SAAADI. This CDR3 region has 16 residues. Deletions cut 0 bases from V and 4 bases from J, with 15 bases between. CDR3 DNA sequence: TGCGCCAGCAGTGAGTCATGGGACCCTCAACCCTATGGCTACACCTTC. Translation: CASSESWDPQPYGYTF.

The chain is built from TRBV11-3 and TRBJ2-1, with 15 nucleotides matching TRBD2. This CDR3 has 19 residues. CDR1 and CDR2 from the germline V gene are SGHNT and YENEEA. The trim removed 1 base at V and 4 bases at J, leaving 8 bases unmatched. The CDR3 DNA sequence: TGTGCCAGCAGCTTAGTTTTAGGACTAGCGGGGGGGACATACAATGAGCAGTTCTTC. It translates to CASSLVLGLAGGTYNEQFF.

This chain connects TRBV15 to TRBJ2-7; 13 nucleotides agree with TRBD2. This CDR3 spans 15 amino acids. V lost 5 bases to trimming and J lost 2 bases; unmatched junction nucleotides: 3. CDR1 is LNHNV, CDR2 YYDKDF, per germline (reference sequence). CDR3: CATSLGLAGTYEQYF. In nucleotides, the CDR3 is TGTGCCACCAGCTTGGGACTAGCGGGAACCTACGAGCAGTACTTC. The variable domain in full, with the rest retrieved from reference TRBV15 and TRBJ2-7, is DAMVIQNPRYQVTQFGKPVTLSCSQTLNHNVMYWYQQKSSQAPKLLFHYYDKDFNNEADTPDNFQSRRPNTSFCFLDIRSPGLGDTAMYLCATSLGLAGTYEQYFGPGTRLTVT.

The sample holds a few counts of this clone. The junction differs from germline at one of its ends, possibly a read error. The CDR3 protein is CASSPRQGAGSDGETQYF. The CDR3 DNA follows: TGTGCTAGCAGCCCCCGACAGGGAGCGGGGTCCGATGGAGAGACCCAGTACTTC. The rearrangement joins TRBV11-3 to TRBJ2-5, with D perhaps given as TRBD1 or TRBD2 (7 bases each). This CDR3 spans 18 amino acids. Germline loops: CDR1 SGHNT, CDR2 YENEEA.

The CDR3 here is CAWERGARDWQYF. The CDR3 nucleotides read TGTGCTTGGGAGCGGGGGGCGCGGGATTGGCAGTACTTC. The chain combines TRBV30 with TRBJ2-7; 9 bases are shared with TRBD2. Per germline, CDR1 GTSNPN and CDR2 SVGIG (reference sequence). The CDR3 runs to 13 residues.

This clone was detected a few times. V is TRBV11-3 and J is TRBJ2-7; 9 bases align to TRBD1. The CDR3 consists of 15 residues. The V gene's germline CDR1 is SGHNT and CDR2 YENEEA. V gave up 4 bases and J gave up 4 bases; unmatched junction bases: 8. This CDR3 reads CASSSSFGQGYEQYF. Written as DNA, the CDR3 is TGTGCCAGCAGCTCATCGTTCGGACAGGGGTACGAGCAGTACTTC.

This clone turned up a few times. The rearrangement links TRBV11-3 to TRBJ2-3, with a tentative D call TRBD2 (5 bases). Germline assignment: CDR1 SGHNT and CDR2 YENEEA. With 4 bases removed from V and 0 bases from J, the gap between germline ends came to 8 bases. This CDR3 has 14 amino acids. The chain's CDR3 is CASSSSGSTDTQYF. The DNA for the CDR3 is TGTGCCAGCAGCTCCAGCGGTAGCACAGATACGCAGTATTTT.